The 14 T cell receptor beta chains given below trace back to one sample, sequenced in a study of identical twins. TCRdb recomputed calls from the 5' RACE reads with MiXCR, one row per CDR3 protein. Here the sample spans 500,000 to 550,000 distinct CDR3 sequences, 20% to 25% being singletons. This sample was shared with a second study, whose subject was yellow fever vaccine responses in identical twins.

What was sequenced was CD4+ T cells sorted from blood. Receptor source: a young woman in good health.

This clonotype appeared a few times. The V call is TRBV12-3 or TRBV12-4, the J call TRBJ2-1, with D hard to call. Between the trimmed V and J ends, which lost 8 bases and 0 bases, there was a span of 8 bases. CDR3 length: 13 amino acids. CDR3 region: CASGESSYNEQFF. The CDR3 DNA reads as TGTGCCAGCGGGGAATCCTCCTACAATGAGCAGTTCTTC.

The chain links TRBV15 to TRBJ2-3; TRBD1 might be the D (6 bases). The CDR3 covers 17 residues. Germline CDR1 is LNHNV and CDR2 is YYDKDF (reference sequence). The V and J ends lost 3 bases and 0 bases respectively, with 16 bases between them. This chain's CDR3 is CATSSPRTASSTDTQYF. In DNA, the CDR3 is TGTGCCACCAGCAGTCCCAGGACAGCCTCTAGCACAGATACGCAGTATTTT.

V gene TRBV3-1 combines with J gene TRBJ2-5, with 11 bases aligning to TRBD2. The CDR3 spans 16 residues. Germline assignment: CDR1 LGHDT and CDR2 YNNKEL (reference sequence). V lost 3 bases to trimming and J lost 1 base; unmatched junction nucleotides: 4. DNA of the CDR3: TGTGCCAGCAGCCACGGGACTAGCGGATTCCAAGAGACCCAGTACTTC. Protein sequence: CASSHGTSGFQETQYF.

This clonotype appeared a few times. The CDR3 nucleotides read TGTGCCAGCAGTTATCCCGGGACTAGCAACTACGAGCAGTACTTC. Residues: CASSYPGTSNYEQYF. The chain is built from TRBV28 and TRBJ2-7, with 9 nucleotides matching TRBD2. There are 15 residues in the CDR3. Trimming removed 4 bases from V and 3 bases from J; junction bases left unmatched: 7. In germline, CDR1 is MDHEN, CDR2 SYDVKM.

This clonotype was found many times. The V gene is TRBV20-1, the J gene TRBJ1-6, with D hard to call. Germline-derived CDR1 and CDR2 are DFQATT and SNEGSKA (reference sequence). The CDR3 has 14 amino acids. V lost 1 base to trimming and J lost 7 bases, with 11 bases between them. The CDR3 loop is CSARGGTVNSPLHF. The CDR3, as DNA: TGCAGTGCTAGAGGGGGAACAGTCAATTCACCCCTCCACTTT.

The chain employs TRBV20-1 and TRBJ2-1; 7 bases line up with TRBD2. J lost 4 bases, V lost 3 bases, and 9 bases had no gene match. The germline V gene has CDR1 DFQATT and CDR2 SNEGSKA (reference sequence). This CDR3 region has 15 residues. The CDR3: CSARNGRSEYNEQFF. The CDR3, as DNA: TGCAGTGCTAGGAACGGGAGGTCTGAATACAATGAGCAGTTCTTC.

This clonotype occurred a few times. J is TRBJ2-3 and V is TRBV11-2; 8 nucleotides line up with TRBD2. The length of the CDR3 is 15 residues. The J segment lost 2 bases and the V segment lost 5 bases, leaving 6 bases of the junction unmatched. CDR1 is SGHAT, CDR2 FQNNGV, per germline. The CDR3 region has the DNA TGTGCCAGCAGCCCTTGGACTAGCCTCACAGATACGCAGTATTTT. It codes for CASSPWTSLTDTQYF.

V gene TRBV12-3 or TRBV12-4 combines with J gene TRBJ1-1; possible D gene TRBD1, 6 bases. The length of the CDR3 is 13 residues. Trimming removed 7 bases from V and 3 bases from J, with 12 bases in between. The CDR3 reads CASTRTEYTEAFF. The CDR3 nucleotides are TGTGCCAGCACCCGGACAGAGTACACTGAAGCTTTCTTT.

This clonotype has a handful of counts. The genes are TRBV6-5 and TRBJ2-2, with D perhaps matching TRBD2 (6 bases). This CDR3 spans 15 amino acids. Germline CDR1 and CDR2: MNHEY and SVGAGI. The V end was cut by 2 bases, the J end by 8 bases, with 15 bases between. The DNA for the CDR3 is TGTGCCAGCAGTTACGAACCCGTCGGGGGTGGGGAGCTGTTTTTT. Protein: CASSYEPVGGGELFF.

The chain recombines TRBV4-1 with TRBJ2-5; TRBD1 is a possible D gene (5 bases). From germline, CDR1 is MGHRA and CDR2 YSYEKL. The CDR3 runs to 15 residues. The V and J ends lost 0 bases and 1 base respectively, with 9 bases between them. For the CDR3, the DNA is TGCGCCAGCAGCCAAGATGGAAGGGGCCAAGAGACCCAGTACTTC. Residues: CASSQDGRGQETQYF.

CDR3 loop: CASSGASLRNYGYTF. The CDR3 nucleotides read TGTGCCAGCAGCGGTGCGAGCCTAAGAAACTATGGCTACACCTTC. The chain employs TRBV7-9 and TRBJ1-2; D remains ambiguous. Germline assignment: CDR1 SEHNR and CDR2 FQNEAQ (reference sequence). The CDR3 runs 15 residues. V lost 5 bases, J lost 2 bases, and 15 bases lay in between.

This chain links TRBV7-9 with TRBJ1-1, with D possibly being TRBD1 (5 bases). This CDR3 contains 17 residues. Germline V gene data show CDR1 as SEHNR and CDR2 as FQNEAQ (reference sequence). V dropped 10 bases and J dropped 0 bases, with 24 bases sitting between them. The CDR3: CATRPNGRAGLNTEAFF. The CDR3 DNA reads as TGTGCCACCCGACCGAATGGGAGGGCAGGGTTGAACACTGAAGCTTTCTTT.

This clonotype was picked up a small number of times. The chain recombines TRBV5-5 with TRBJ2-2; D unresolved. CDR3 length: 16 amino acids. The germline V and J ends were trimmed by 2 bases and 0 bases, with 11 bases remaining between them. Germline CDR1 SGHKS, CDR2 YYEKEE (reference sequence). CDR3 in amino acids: CASSFYGRPNTGELFF. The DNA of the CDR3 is TGTGCCAGCAGCTTCTATGGTCGGCCGAACACCGGGGAGCTGTTTTTT.

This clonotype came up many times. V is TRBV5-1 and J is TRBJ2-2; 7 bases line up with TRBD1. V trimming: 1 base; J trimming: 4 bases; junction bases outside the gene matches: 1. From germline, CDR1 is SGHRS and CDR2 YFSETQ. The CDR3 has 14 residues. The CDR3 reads CASSLSGGTGELFF. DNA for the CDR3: TGCGCCAGCAGCTTGTCAGGGGGCACCGGGGAGCTGTTTTTT.